The next 28 T cell receptor beta chains were all read from a single sample in a study of Graves' ophthalmopathy and Graves' hyperthyroidism. The authors amplified TCR beta CDR3 regions from RNA transcripts. RT-PCR with HTBI primers came first, then second-round multiplex PCR. TCRdb itself ran the multiplex PCR reads through MiXCR, one entry per CDR3 protein. The sample consists of about 240,000 distinct CDR3 sequences, around 42% of them appearing once. Sequencing used peripheral blood. The receptor source for this set is an adult man with Graves' ophthalmopathy.

In the case of this clonotype: A much larger clonotype is one base distant, so this may be a read error. V is TRBV29-1 and J is TRBJ2-6; D possibly corresponds to TRBD1 (5 bases). Trimming took 4 bases from V and 5 from J, leaving 15 bases between them. Germline V lookup: CDR1 SQVTM, CDR2 ANQGSEA. The CDR3 contains 15 residues. The CDR3 DNA is TGCAGCGTTGGGGGCGGACCGAGAAGGGCCAACGTCCTGACTTTC. Protein: CSVGGGPRRANVLTF.

The chain uses TRBV9 and TRBJ2-5; a possible D gene is TRBD2 (6 bases). The CDR3 has 13 amino acids. Trimming shortened V by 4 bases and J by 4 bases, and 11 bases separated the two germline ends. CDR1 is SGDLS, CDR2 YYNGEE, per germline. CDR3 nucleotides: TGTGCCAGCAGCTTCCCCGGGGGAGAGACCCAGTACTTC. Protein: CASSFPGGETQYF.

A few counts support this clonotype. The J gene is TRBJ2-3, the V gene TRBV7-2; the D gene is possibly TRBD2 (6 bases). This CDR3 region has 14 residues. The germline V and J ends were trimmed by 3 bases and 2 bases, with 9 bases remaining between them. The germline gives CDR1 SGHTA, CDR2 FQGNSA. The CDR3 here is CASSLTRDTDTQYF. The CDR3 DNA follows: TGTGCCAGCAGCTTGACTAGGGACACAGATACGCAGTATTTT.

The chain couples TRBV20-1 to TRBJ2-7; weak D call: TRBD1 (6 bases). This CDR3 is 12 amino acids long. CDR1 DFQATT and CDR2 SNEGSKA come from the germline V gene (reference sequence). The V gene lost 6 bases and the J gene lost 4 bases, with 13 bases spanning the gap. The chain's CDR3 is CSAQGLQYEQYF. The CDR3 DNA follows: TGCAGTGCGCAGGGGCTACAGTACGAGCAGTACTTC.

The chain has TRBV11-2 and TRBJ2-7; 9 bases line up with TRBD2. This CDR3 has 14 residues. J was trimmed by 3 bases and V by 3 bases; bases with no gene match: 3. The germline V gene encodes CDR1 SGHAT and CDR2 FQNNGV. In DNA form, the CDR3 reads TGTGCCAGCAGCTTCCTGCGGGAGGGCTACGAGCAGTACTTC. This translates into CASSFLREGYEQYF. Full variable domain (missing parts from reference TRBV11-2 and TRBJ2-7): EAGVAQSPRYKIIEKRQSVAFWCNPISGHATLYWYQQILGQGPKLLIQFQNNGVVDDSQLPKDRFSAERLKGVDSTLKIQPAKLEDSAVYLCASSFLREGYEQYFGPGTRLTVT.

As for this clonotype: A much larger clone differs from this one at a single base, so this may be a read error. The genes are TRBV29-1 and TRBJ1-2; D ambiguous. The CDR3 totals 11 residues. CDR1 and CDR2 from the germline V gene are SQVTM and ANQGSEA. Trimming shortened V by 7 bases and J by 4 bases, and 10 bases separated the two germline ends. The CDR3 sequence is CSAYMTYGYTF. The CDR3 DNA sequence: TGCAGCGCCTACATGACCTATGGCTACACCTTC.

This clonotype was detected only a few times. This sequence joins TRBV19 and TRBJ2-7, with D tentatively TRBD2 (6 bases). Germline V CDR1 and CDR2: LNHDA, SQIVND (reference sequence). The V end was cut by 3 bases, the J end by 5 bases, with 8 bases between. The CDR3 consists of 12 residues. CDR3 in DNA: TGTGCCAGTAGTATTGGGGGGAACGAGCAGTACTTC. Encoded protein: CASSIGGNEQYF.

V and J are TRBV4-1 and TRBJ2-5, with a tentative D call TRBD1 (5 bases). Germline CDR1 and CDR2: MGHRA and YSYEKL. The CDR3 is made up of 14 amino acids. The V and J ends lost 0 bases and 5 bases respectively, with 10 bases between them. The CDR3 reads CASSQEGVGETQYF. Written as DNA, the CDR3 is TGCGCCAGCAGCCAAGAAGGGGTTGGGGAGACCCAGTACTTC.

This chain uses TRBV5-1 with TRBJ2-7; 9 bases agree with TRBD1. Per the germline V gene, CDR1 is SGHRS and CDR2 is YFSETQ. V was clipped by 5 bases and J by 7 bases; unmatched bases: 7. This CDR3 has 13 amino acids. The CDR3 DNA sequence: TGCGCCAGCAGACTTGGGGGACAGGGTGAGCAGTACTTC. Encoded protein: CASRLGGQGEQYF.

This chain connects TRBV7-9 to TRBJ2-7; D is perhaps TRBD2 (5 bases). This CDR3 is built from 15 residues. Germline V gene lookup returns CDR1 SEHNR and CDR2 FQNEAQ (reference sequence). Trimming shortened V by 1 base and J by 4 bases, and 14 bases separated the two germline ends. The CDR3 DNA is TGTGCCAGCAGCTTAGAACGGGGTACGGGGTACGAGCAGTACTTC. It is translated as CASSLERGTGYEQYF.

This chain connects TRBV11-2 to TRBJ1-1; tentatively, D is TRBD1 (6 bases). The V gene's germline CDR1 is SGHAT and CDR2 FQNNGV. Between the trimmed V and J ends, which lost 5 bases and 4 bases, there was a span of 23 bases. The CDR3 loop spans 17 amino acids. The CDR3 reads CASSPRTAPGRGTEAFF. The CDR3 DNA reads as TGTGCCAGCAGCCCACGGACAGCGCCCGGTCGTGGCACTGAAGCTTTCTTT.

In the case of this clonotype: A much more abundant neighbour one base away suggests this may be a read error. Because the CDR3 is missing its conserved closing phenylalanine or tryptophan, this is likely a read error. The V gene is TRBV2, the J gene TRBJ1-1; D call uncertain. The CDR3 totals 13 residues. Germline V gene sequence: CDR1 SNHLY, CDR2 FYNNEI. V dropped 7 bases and J dropped 4 bases, with 13 bases sitting between them. The CDR3 region has the DNA TGTGCCAGCAACGGCAGACCTTCCACTGAAGCTTTCCTT. Its protein product is CASNGRPSTEAFL.

Comments on this clonotype: The missing conserved phenylalanine or tryptophan at the end of this CDR3 makes a read error likely. The CDR3 coding sequence is TGTGCCAGCAGCTTATTGACGGGGGAGCAGTACCTC. It yields the protein CASSLLTGEQYL. V usage is TRBV7-4 and J usage is TRBJ2-7; D possibly corresponds to TRBD2 (5 bases). CDR1 and CDR2 (germline): SGHVT, SQSDAQ. The CDR3 runs 12 residues. The V end lost 2 bases, the J end lost 7 bases, and 9 bases lay between the germline ends.

The chain is built from TRBV4-1 and TRBJ1-1; D unclear. CDR1 and CDR2 (germline): MGHRA, YSYEKL. The CDR3 has 14 residues. V was trimmed by 1 base and J by 0 bases, leaving 6 bases between them. The CDR3 nucleotides read TGCGCCAGCAGCCAAGTTATCCTGAACACTGAAGCTTTCTTT. Translating gives CASSQVILNTEAFF.

With regard to this clonotype: One base separates it from a far larger clone, so it is likely a read error. V is TRBV7-9 and J is TRBJ2-5; D is unclear. Germline V gene data show CDR1 as SEHNR and CDR2 as FQNEAQ (reference sequence). The CDR3 has 13 amino acids. CDR3 bases: TGTGCCAGCAGCTTAGCTGGCCAAGAGGCCCAGTACTTC. Translation: CASSLAGQEAQYF.

J is TRBJ1-3 and V is TRBV20-1; 7 nucleotides line up with TRBD1. CDR3 length: 14 amino acids. The germline V gene encodes CDR1 DFQATT and CDR2 SNEGSKA (reference sequence). J lost 4 bases, V lost 5 bases, and 8 bases had no gene match. In DNA form, the CDR3 reads TGCAGTGCTTTGGACAGGCTGGCCGGAAACACCATATATTTT. Its translation: CSALDRLAGNTIYF.

The J gene is TRBJ2-7, the V gene TRBV6-9, with TRBD1 identical over 8 bases. This CDR3 contains 16 residues. V gave up 6 bases and J gave up 1 base; unmatched junction bases: 11. In germline, CDR1 is MNHGY, CDR2 SVAAGI. The CDR3 spells CASRVMGTGESYEQYF. Here the CDR3 DNA reads TGTGCCAGCAGAGTTATGGGGACAGGTGAATCCTACGAGCAGTACTTC.

Only a few counts were recorded for this clonotype. The chain joins TRBV25-1 to TRBJ2-2, with 9 bases aligning to TRBD2. This CDR3 comprises 16 residues. V lost 0 bases to trimming and J lost 3 bases; unmatched junction nucleotides: 2. Germline CDR1 and CDR2: MGHDK and SYGVNS. This chain's CDR3 is CASSEYASGDTGELFF. The CDR3 bases are TGTGCCAGCAGTGAATATGCTAGCGGGGACACCGGGGAGCTGTTTTTT.

This clonotype was found a few times. The rearrangement links TRBV10-1 to TRBJ2-5; tentative D call: TRBD2 (5 bases). Germline V CDR1 and CDR2: WNHNN, SYGVQD (reference sequence). V lost 2 bases and J lost 2, with 9 bases in between. The CDR3 totals 14 residues. The CDR3 bases are TGCGCCAGCAGTGAGGAGAGGGAACAAGAGACCCAGTACTTC. This translates into CASSEEREQETQYF.

This clonotype was seen only a few times. The chain employs TRBV9 and TRBJ1-6; D is undetermined. The CDR3 has 15 residues. The germline gives CDR1 SGDLS, CDR2 YYNGEE. V was clipped by 4 bases and J by 6 bases, with 14 bases between them. CDR3 in amino acids: CASSLAGSGNSPLHF. The CDR3 DNA sequence: TGTGCCAGCAGCTTAGCGGGGTCCGGTAATTCACCCCTCCACTTT.

This clonotype was counted many times. The CDR3 protein is CASSRNEQFF. The CDR3, as DNA: TGTGCCAGCAGCCGGAATGAGCAGTTCTTC. The chain is built from TRBV25-1 and TRBJ2-1, with D unresolved. Looked up from germline, CDR1 is MGHDK and CDR2 is SYGVNS. This CDR3 contains 10 residues. The V gene lost 6 bases and the J gene lost 7 bases, with 4 bases spanning the gap.

The CDR3 sequence: CASSSTRDGRQETQYF. DNA of the CDR3: TGTGCCAGTAGTTCAACGAGGGACGGGCGTCAAGAGACCCAGTACTTC. The chain has TRBV19 and TRBJ2-5; D might be TRBD1 or TRBD2, each matching 5 bases. The CDR3 is 16 amino acids. The ends were cut back, 5 bases at V and 2 bases at J, with 18 bases in the middle. The germline V gene has CDR1 LNHDA and CDR2 SQIVND (reference sequence).

There are a few counts of this clonotype. The CDR3 nucleotides read TGTGCCAGCAGCTTAGGGCGGGCTGGGGCCAACGTCCTGACTTTC. Encoded protein: CASSLGRAGANVLTF. This rearrangement joins TRBV7-9 to TRBJ2-6; tentatively, D is TRBD2 (5 bases). Looked up from germline, CDR1 is SEHNR and CDR2 is FQNEAQ (reference sequence). The CDR3 contains 15 residues. Trimming took 1 base from V and 2 from J, leaving 6 bases between them.

This chain connects TRBV20-1 to TRBJ1-5; TRBD1 is a possible D gene (5 bases). Germline V gene lookup returns CDR1 DFQATT and CDR2 SNEGSKA (reference sequence). Trimming stripped 4 bases from V and 1 base from J, with 14 bases between. The length of the CDR3 is 15 residues. As DNA, the CDR3 is TGCAGTGCTACGGGGCAGGCAAGGAGCAATCAGCCCCAGCATTTT. This gives the protein CSATGQARSNQPQHF.

This chain connects TRBV7-9 to TRBJ1-1; maybe TRBD1 (6 bases). The V gene lost 5 bases and the J gene lost 0 bases, with 19 bases spanning the gap. The CDR3 has 17 amino acids. Germline lookup yields CDR1 SEHNR and CDR2 FQNEAQ (reference sequence). CDR3 residues: CASSHPGTPKMNTEAFF. CDR3 DNA sequence: TGTGCCAGCAGCCACCCCGGGACACCGAAAATGAACACTGAAGCTTTCTTT.

The chain uses TRBV7-3 and TRBJ1-1; 12 bases are a match to TRBD1. This CDR3 region has 14 residues. The germline CDR1 and CDR2 sequences are SGHTA and FQGTGA. After removal of 4 bases from V and 11 bases from J, the junction contained 8 bases not matched to a gene. Here the CDR3 DNA reads TGTGCCAGCAGCTCGGGACAGGGGGCATCTATGGCTTTCTTT. This encodes CASSSGQGASMAFF.

The chain's CDR3 is CASSLGALIPYYGYTF. The CDR3, as DNA: TGTGCCAGCAGTTTAGGTGCTCTCATCCCGTATTATGGCTACACCTTC. J is TRBJ1-2 and V is TRBV12-3 or TRBV12-4; D not certain. With 1 base removed from V and 5 bases from J, the gap between germline ends came to 17 bases. This CDR3 comprises 16 residues.

The chain carries TRBV2 and TRBJ1-6, with D perhaps TRBD1 (5 bases). The CDR3 is 15 residues long. Germline loops: CDR1 SNHLY, CDR2 FYNNEI. Trimming took off 4 bases at V and 10 bases at J, with 17 bases between the two ends. The CDR3 DNA reads TGTGCCAGCAGTGCACAATCAGACAGCAAATCACCCCTCCACTTT. Translation gives CASSAQSDSKSPLHF.